The sequence of this TCR beta chain was determined in a study of blood T cell repertoires in COVID-19. As for the study in general: The United States, Italy and Spain were the sources of the acute and convalescent COVID-19 samples. T cells, B-cell-depleted T cells, or PBMCs provided the cDNA or gDNA that served as material.

On this clone itself: This sample also contains other DNA sequences that code for the same CDR3.

Per the original methods: Researchers report that nucleated cell counts were estimated from reference gene primer amplification. Clones were sequenced by immunoSEQ multiplex PCR, and TCRdb holds only the in-frame ones, with some missing. V and J calls and clone size are as listed in that table; D and trimming were resolved from the DNA. The repertoire includes more than 250,000 clones, around 89% of them detected once, and roughly 6.1% sits in the top ten. CDR3 length equals 14 residues. Material: peripheral blood. The TCR originated in a woman aged 45-59 years with COVID-19, enrolled during active disease. The V call is TRBV21-1, the J call TRBJ2-7; the D call of TRBD1 is as the table states it, not checked on the DNA. TRBV21-1 is a recognized pseudogene. The CDR3 bases are TGTGCCAGCAGATCTACAGGGGGCAGGTACGAGCAGTACTTC. It codes for CASRSTGGRYEQYF.